A single sample gave rise to the 11 T cell receptor beta chains below, sequenced in a study of cytomegalovirus exposure and HLA in healthy donors. The PCR made use of 60 Vbeta and 13 Jbeta primers. The data were produced by immunoSEQ multiplex PCR, yet TCRdb's version contains in-frame clones alone and is incomplete. The sample yields about 99,000 clones, around 77% seen once. The sample was PBMCs. The receptor set was obtained from a middle-aged man in good health and CMV-seronegative.

The genes are TRBV18 and TRBJ2-3, with TRBD2 identical over 16 bases. The CDR3 is made up of 24 amino acids. Germline trimming cut 5 bases from V and 2 bases from J; bases unmatched to any gene: 25. CDR1 KGHSH and CDR2 LQKENI come from the germline V gene. This CDR3 reads CASSTAIPKRGTSGRGGITDTQYF. CDR3 coding DNA: TGTGCCAGCTCAACGGCCATCCCCAAAAGAGGGACTAGCGGGAGGGGGGGAATCACAGATACGCAGTATTTT.

This clone appeared once. The chain carries TRBV15 and TRBJ2-1; 13 nucleotides match TRBD2. The V gene's germline CDR1 is LNHNV and CDR2 YYDKDF (reference sequence). The V segment lost 4 bases and the J segment 4 bases; nucleotides outside the gene matches: 10. The CDR3 covers 18 residues. As DNA, the CDR3 is TGTGCCACCAGCATTCGACTAGCGGGAGGAGTTTCGTACAATGAGCAGTTCTTC. This gives the protein CATSIRLAGGVSYNEQFF.

The rearrangement links TRBV2 to TRBJ2-5; TRBD2 agrees at 9 bases. Germline loops: CDR1 SNHLY, CDR2 FYNNEI. The length of the CDR3 is 14 residues. After removal of 7 bases from V and 2 bases from J, the junction contained 5 bases not matched to a gene. CDR3 DNA: TGTGCCAGCATCCAGCGGGGGGCGCAAGAGACCCAGTACTTC. Amino acids: CASIQRGAQETQYF.

The chain uses TRBV28 and TRBJ2-7; D gene ambiguous. Germline CDR1 MDHEN, CDR2 SYDVKM. The V end was cut by 0 bases, the J end by 3 bases, with 9 bases between. The CDR3 covers 14 residues. CDR3 loop: CASSLWVSYYEQYF. The CDR3 bases are TGTGCCAGCAGTTTATGGGTATCCTACTACGAGCAGTACTTC.

The genes are TRBV7-6 and TRBJ2-3; perhaps TRBD1 as D (6 bases). Germline CDR1 is SGHVS and CDR2 is FNYEAQ. CDR3 size: 16 residues. V lost 1 base to trimming and J lost 0 bases, with 11 bases between them. The CDR3 loop is CASSLGGRRSTDTQYF. The DNA for the CDR3 is TGTGCCAGCAGCTTAGGGGGGCGACGAAGCACAGATACGCAGTATTTT.

Points on this clone: It is unclear where the CDR3 begins or ends on the DNA, so no DNA is shown, and the CDR3 is as TCRdb lists it. This chain joins TRBV21-1 and TRBJ2-2; TRBD1, the table's D call, lacks a check against the DNA. TRBV21-1 is deemed a pseudogene. Both ends counted, the CDR3 spans 19 residues. The CDR3 loop reads CASSKRGFVFGPGSGELFF.

This chain connects TRBV19 to TRBJ1-1; TRBD1 aligns across 8 bases. V gave up 7 bases and J gave up 6 bases; unmatched junction bases: 7. The length of the CDR3 is 13 residues. CDR1 and CDR2 (germline): LNHDA, SQIVND (reference sequence). Written as DNA, the CDR3 is TGTGCCAGTATCCTTACAGGGGGGGCTGAAGCTTTCTTT. It is translated as CASILTGGAEAFF. The full variable domain, with the rest looked up from reference TRBV19 and TRBJ1-1, is DGGITQSPKYLFRKEGQNVTLSCEQNLNHDAMYWYRQDPGQGLRLIYYSQIVNDFQKGDIAEGYSVSREKKESFPLTVTSAQKNPTAFYLCASILTGGAEAFFGQGTRLTVV.

V is TRBV5-6 and J is TRBJ2-7; 7 bases are a match to TRBD1. V gave up 0 bases and J gave up 3 bases; unmatched junction bases: 6. Germline CDR1 SGHDT, CDR2 YYEEEE. The CDR3 runs 15 residues. The CDR3 here is CASSLDPGGVYEQYF. DNA for the CDR3: TGTGCCAGCAGCTTGGACCCAGGGGGAGTCTACGAGCAGTACTTC. Combining the CDR3 with reference TRBV5-6 and TRBJ2-7 gives the whole variable domain DAGVTQSPTHLIKTRGQQVTLRCSPKSGHDTVSWYQQALGQGPQFIFQYYEEEERQRGNFPDRFSGHQFPNYSSELNVNALLLGDSALYLCASSLDPGGVYEQYFGPGTRLTVT.

This chain connects TRBV20-1 to TRBJ2-7; unclear D gene. With 3 bases removed from V and 6 bases from J, the gap between germline ends came to 9 bases. The germline V gene has CDR1 DFQATT and CDR2 SNEGSKA (reference sequence). The CDR3 is 11 amino acids. The CDR3 spells CSARGSLEQYF. CDR3 coding DNA: TGCAGTGCTAGGGGCAGCCTCGAGCAGTACTTC.

The rearrangement joins TRBV18 to TRBJ1-1; no definite D call. V was shortened by 8 bases and J by 0 bases, with 13 bases between the two germline ends. The CDR3 totals 14 residues. The germline gives CDR1 KGHSH, CDR2 LQKENI. The CDR3 loop reads CASTPGALNTEAFF. CDR3 DNA sequence: TGTGCCAGCACCCCCGGAGCATTGAACACTGAAGCTTTCTTT.

The chain is built from TRBV12-5 and TRBJ2-5; 12 bases are shared with TRBD1. The CDR3 has 16 amino acids. The V gene's germline CDR1 is LGHNT and CDR2 FRNRAP. The junction had 5 bases not matched to a gene; V was cut back by 1 base and J by 5 bases. The CDR3 nucleotides are TGTGCTAGTGGTTTGGCGACGGGACAGGGGGCTGAGACCCAGTACTTC. Translated: CASGLATGQGAETQYF.